This T cell receptor (beta chain) was found in a study of cytomegalovirus exposure and HLA in healthy donors. The CDR3 length is 18 residues. V dropped 6 bases and J dropped 6; count of bases not matched to a gene: 19. The germline V gene encodes CDR1 SGHAT and CDR2 FQNNGV. Libraries were prepared by immunoSEQ multiplex PCR; TCRdb keeps only in-frame clonotypes and omits some of them. This sample carries about 160,000 clones, around nine tenths of them seen once, and the ten largest clones take about 2.3%. The sequenced sample consisted of PBMCs. The origin of this receptor is a young woman in good health and CMV-seronegative. This chain links TRBV11-2 with TRBJ2-1; the match to TRBD2 covers 8 bases. CDR3 amino acids: CASSRFPLMSGSINEQFF. For the CDR3, the DNA is TGTGCCAGCAGTCGCTTCCCGTTGATGAGCGGGAGTATCAATGAGCAGTTCTTC.